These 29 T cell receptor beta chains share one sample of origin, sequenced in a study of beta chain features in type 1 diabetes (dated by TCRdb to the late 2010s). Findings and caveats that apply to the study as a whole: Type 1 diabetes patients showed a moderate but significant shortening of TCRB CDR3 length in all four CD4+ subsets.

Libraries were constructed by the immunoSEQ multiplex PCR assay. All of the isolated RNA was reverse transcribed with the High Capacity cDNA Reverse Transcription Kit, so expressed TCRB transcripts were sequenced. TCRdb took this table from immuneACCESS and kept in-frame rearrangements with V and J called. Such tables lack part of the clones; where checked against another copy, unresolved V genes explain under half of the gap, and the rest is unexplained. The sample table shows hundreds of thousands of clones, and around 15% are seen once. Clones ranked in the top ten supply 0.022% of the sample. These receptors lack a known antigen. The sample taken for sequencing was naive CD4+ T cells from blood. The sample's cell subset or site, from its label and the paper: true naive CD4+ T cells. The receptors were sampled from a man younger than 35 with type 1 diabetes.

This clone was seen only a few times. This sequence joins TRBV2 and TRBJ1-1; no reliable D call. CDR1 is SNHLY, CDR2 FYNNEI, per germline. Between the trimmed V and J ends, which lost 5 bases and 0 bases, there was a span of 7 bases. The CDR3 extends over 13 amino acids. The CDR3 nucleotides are TGTGCCAGCAGTTACGTCCTGAACACTGAAGCTTTCTTT. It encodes CASSYVLNTEAFF.

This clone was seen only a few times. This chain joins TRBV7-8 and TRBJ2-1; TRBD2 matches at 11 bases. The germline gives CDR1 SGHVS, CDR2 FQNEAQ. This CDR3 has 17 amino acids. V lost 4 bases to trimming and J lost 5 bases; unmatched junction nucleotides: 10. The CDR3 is CASSSSRLAGPNNEQFF. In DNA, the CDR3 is TGTGCCAGCAGCTCTAGCAGACTAGCGGGGCCAAACAATGAGCAGTTCTTC.

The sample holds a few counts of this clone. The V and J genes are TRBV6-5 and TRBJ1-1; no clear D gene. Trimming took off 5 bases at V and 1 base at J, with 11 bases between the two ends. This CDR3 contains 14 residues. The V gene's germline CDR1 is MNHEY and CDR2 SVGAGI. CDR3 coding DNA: TGTGCCAGCAGTCGCCTAATCACGAACACTGAAGCTTTCTTT. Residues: CASSRLITNTEAFF.

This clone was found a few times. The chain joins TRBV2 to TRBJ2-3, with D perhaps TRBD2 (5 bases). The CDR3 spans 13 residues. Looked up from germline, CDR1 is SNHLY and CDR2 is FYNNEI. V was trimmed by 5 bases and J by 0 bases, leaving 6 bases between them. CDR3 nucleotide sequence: TGTGCCAGCAGTTGGGAGAGCACAGATACGCAGTATTTT. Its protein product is CASSWESTDTQYF. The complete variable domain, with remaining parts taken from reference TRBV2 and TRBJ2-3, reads EPEVTQTPSHQVTQMGQEVILRCVPISNHLYFYWYRQILGQKVEFLVSFYNNEISEKSEIFDDQFSVERPDGSNFTLKIRSTKLEDSAMYFCASSWESTDTQYFGPGTRLTVL.

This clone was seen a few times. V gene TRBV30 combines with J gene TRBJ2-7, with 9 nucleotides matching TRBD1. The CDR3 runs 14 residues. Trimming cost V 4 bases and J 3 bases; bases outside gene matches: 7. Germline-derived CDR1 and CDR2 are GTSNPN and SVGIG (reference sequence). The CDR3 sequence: CAWTPGQGHYEQYF. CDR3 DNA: TGTGCCTGGACGCCGGGACAGGGACACTACGAGCAGTACTTC. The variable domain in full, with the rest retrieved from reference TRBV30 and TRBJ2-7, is SQTIHQWPATLVQPVGSPLSLECTVEGTSNPNLYWYRQAAGRGLQLLFYSVGIGQISSEVPQNLSASRPQDRQFILSSKKLLLSDSGFYLCAWTPGQGHYEQYFGPGTRLTVT.

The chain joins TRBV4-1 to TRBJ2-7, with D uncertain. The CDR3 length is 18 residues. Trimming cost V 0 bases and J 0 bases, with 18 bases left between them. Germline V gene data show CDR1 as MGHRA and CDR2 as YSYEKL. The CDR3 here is CASSQDVGRPLSSYEQYF. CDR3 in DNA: TGCGCCAGCAGCCAAGATGTGGGCAGGCCTCTAAGCTCCTACGAGCAGTACTTC.

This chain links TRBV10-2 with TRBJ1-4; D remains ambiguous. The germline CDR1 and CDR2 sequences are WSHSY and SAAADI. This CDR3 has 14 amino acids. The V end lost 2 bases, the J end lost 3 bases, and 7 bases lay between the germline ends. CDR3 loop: CASSEGVPNEKLFF. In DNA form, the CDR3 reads TGCGCCAGCAGTGAGGGAGTTCCTAATGAAAAACTGTTTTTT.

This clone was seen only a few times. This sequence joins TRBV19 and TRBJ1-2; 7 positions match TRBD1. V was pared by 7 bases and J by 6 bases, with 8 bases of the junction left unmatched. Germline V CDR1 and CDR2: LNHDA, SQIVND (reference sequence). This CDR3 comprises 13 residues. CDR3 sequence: CASTSTGFDGYTF. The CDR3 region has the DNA TGTGCCAGTACCTCGACAGGGTTCGATGGCTACACCTTC.

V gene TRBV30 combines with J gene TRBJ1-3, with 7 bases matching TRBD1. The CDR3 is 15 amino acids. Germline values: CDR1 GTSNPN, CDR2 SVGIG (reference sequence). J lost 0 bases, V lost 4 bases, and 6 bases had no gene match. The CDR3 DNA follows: TGTGCCTGGACGGGGGACAGCCGCTCTGGAAACACCATATATTTT. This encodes CAWTGDSRSGNTIYF. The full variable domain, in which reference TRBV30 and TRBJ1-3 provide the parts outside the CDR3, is SQTIHQWPATLVQPVGSPLSLECTVEGTSNPNLYWYRQAAGRGLQLLFYSVGIGQISSEVPQNLSASRPQDRQFILSSKKLLLSDSGFYLCAWTGDSRSGNTIYFGEGSWLTVV.

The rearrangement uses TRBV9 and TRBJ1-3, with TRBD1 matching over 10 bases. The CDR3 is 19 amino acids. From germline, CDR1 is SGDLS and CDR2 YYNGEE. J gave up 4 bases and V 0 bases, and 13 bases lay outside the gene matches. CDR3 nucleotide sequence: TGTGCCAGCAGCGTAGATTTAGGTGCAGGGACAGGGGAAGGAAACACCATATATTTT. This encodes CASSVDLGAGTGEGNTIYF.

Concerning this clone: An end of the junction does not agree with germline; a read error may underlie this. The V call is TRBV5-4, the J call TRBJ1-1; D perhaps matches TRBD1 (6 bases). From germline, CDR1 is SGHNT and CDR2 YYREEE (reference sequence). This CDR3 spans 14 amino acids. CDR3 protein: CASSLGAGDGEAFF. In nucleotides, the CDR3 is TGTGCCAGCAGTTTGGGGGCCGGGGACGGTGAAGCTTTCTTT. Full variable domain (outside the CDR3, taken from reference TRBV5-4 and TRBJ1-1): ETGVTQSPTHLIKTRGQQVTLRCSSQSGHNTVSWYQQALGQGPQFIFQYYREEENGRGNFPPRFSGLQFPNYSSELNVNALELDDSALYLCASSLGAGDGEAFFGQGTRLTVV.

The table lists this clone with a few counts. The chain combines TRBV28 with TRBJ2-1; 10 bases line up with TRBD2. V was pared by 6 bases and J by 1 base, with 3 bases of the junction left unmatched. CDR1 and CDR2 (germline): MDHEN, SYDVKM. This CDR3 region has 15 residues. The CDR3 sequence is CASRSSGGSYNEQFF. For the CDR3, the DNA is TGTGCCAGCAGGAGTAGCGGGGGGTCCTACAATGAGCAGTTCTTC. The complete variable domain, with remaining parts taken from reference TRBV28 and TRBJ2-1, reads DVKVTQSSRYLVKRTGEKVFLECVQDMDHENMFWYRQDPGLGLRLIYFSYDVKMKEKGDIPEGYSVSREKKERFSLILESASTNQTSMYLCASRSSGGSYNEQFFGPGTRLTVL.

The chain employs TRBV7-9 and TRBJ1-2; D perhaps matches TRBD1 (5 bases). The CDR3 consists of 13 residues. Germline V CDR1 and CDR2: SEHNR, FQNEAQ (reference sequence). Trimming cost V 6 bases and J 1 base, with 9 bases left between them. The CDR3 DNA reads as TGTGCCAGCAGTCGGGGGAGTAACTATGGCTACACCTTC. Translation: CASSRGSNYGYTF.

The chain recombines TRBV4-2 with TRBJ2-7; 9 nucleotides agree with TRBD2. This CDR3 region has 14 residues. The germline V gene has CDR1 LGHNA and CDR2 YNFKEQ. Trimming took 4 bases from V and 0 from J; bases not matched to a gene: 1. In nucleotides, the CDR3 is TGTGCCAGCAGCCGGACTAGCGCCTCCTACGAGCAGTACTTC. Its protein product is CASSRTSASYEQYF.

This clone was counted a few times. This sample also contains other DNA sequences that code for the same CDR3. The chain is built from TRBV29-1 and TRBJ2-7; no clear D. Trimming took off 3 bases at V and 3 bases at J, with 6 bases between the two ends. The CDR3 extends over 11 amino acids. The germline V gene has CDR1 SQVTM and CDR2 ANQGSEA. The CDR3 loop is CSVDLGYEQYF. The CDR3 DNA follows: TGCAGCGTTGATCTCGGCTACGAGCAGTACTTC.

Here the CDR3 DNA reads TGTGCCTGGAGTGACCATAGCAATCAGCCCCAGCATTTT. This sequence encodes CAWSDHSNQPQHF. V and J are TRBV30 and TRBJ1-5; no firm D call. V shed 1 base and J shed 0 bases, with 4 bases lying between them. CDR1 is GTSNPN, CDR2 SVGIG, per germline (reference sequence). CDR3 size: 13 residues.

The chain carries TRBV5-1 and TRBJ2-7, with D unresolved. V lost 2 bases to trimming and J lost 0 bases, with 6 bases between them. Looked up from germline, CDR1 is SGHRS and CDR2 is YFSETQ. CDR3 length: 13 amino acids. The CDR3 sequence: CASSFTDSYEQYF. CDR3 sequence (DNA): TGCGCCAGCAGCTTTACGGACTCCTACGAGCAGTACTTC.

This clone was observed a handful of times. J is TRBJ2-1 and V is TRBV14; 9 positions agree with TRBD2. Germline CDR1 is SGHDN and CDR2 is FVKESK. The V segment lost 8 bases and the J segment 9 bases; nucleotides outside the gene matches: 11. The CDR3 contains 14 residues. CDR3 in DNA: TGTGCCAGCCCCCCAGCGGGGGGCATGGGTGAGCAGTTCTTC. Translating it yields CASPPAGGMGEQFF.

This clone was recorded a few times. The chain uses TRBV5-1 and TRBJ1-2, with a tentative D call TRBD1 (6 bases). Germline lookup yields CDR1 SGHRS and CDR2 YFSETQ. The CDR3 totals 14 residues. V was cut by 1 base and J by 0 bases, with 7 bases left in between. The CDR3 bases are TGCGCCAGCAGCTTGAGGACAGCTAACTATGGCTACACCTTC. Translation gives CASSLRTANYGYTF.

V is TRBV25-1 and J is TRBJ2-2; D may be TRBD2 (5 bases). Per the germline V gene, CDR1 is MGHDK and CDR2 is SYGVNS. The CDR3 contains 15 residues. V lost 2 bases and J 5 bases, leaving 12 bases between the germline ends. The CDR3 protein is CASSEAIRGTGELFF. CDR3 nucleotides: TGTGCCAGCAGTGAAGCAATCCGAGGGACCGGGGAGCTGTTTTTT.

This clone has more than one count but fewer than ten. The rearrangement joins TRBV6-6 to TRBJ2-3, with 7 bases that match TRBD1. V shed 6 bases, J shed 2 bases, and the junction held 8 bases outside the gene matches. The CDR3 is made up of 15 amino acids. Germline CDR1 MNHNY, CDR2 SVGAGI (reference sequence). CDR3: CASRKPGQNTDTQYF. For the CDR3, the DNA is TGTGCCAGCAGGAAGCCGGGACAGAACACAGATACGCAGTATTTT.

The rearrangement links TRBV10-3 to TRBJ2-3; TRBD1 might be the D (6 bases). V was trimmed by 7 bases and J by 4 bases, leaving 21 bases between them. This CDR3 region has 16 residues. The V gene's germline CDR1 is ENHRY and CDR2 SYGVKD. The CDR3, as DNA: TGTGCCATCACGCCAAATCAGGGGATTGGGGCAGATACGCAGTATTTT. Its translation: CAITPNQGIGADTQYF.

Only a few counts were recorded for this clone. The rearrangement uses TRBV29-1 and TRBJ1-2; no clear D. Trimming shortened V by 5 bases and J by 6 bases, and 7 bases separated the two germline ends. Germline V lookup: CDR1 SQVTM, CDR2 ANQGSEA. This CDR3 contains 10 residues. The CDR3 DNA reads TGCAGCGTTCGGGGAAATGGCTACACCTTC. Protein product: CSVRGNGYTF.

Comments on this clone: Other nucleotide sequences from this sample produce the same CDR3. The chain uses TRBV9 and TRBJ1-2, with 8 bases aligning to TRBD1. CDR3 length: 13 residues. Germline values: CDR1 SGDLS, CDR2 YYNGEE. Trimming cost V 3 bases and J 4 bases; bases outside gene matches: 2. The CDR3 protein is CASSAGTGYGYTF. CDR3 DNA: TGTGCCAGCAGCGCCGGGACAGGCTATGGCTACACCTTC.

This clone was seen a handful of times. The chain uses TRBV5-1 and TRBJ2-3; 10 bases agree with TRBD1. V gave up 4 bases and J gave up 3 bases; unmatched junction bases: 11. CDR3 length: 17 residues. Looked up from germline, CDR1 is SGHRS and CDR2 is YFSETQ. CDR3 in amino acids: CASSPGGTGVGTDTQYF. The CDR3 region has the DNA TGCGCCAGCAGCCCCGGTGGGACAGGGGTCGGGACAGATACGCAGTATTTT.

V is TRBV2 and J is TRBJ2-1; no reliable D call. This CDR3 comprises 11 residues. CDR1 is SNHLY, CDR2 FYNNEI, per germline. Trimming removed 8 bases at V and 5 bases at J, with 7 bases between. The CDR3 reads CASGRDNEQFF. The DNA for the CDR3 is TGTGCCAGCGGAAGAGACAATGAGCAGTTCTTC.

The CDR3 bases are TGTGCCAGCAGCCAAGACGAAGATCAGCCCCAGCATTTT. The encoded protein is CASSQDEDQPQHF. This chain joins TRBV14 and TRBJ1-5; no clear D. The CDR3 consists of 13 residues. Germline V gives CDR1 SGHDN, CDR2 FVKESK. The V gene lost 0 bases and the J gene lost 5 bases, with 5 bases spanning the gap.

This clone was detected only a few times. The CDR3 bases are TGCGCCAGCAGAGTGCCCTACAATGAGCAGTTCTTC. It codes for CASRVPYNEQFF. The chain is built from TRBV5-1 and TRBJ2-1, with D unclear. V was clipped by 5 bases and J by 2 bases, with 5 bases between them. Looked up from germline, CDR1 is SGHRS and CDR2 is YFSETQ. The CDR3 length is 12 residues.

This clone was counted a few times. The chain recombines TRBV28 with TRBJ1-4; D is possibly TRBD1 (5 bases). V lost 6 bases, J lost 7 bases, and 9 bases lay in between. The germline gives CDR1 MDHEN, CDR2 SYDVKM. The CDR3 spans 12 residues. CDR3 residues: CASRGPSEKLFF. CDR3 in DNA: TGTGCCAGCAGGGGACCCTCTGAAAAACTGTTTTTT. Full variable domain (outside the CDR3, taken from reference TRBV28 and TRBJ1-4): DVKVTQSSRYLVKRTGEKVFLECVQDMDHENMFWYRQDPGLGLRLIYFSYDVKMKEKGDIPEGYSVSREKKERFSLILESASTNQTSMYLCASRGPSEKLFFGSGTQLSVL.